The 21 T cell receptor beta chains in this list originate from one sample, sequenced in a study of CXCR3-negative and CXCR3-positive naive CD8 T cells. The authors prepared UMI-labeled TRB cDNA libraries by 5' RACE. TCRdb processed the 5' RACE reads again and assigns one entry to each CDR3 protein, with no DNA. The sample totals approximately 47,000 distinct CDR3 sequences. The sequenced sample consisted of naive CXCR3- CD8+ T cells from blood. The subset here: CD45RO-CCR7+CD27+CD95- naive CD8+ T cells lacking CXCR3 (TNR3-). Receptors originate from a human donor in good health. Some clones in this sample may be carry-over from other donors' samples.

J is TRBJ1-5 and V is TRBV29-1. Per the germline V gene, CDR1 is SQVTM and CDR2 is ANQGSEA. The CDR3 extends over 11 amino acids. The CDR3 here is CSVESFQPQHF.

CDR3 region: CASSSTSTDTQYF. The gene calls are TRBV28 and TRBJ2-3. CDR1 and CDR2 (germline): MDHEN, SYDVKM. The CDR3 extends over 13 amino acids.

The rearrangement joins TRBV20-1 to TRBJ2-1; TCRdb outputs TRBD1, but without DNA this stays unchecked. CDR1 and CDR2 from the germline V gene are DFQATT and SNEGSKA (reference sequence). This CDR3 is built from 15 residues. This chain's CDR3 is CSARPLDRPYNEQFF.

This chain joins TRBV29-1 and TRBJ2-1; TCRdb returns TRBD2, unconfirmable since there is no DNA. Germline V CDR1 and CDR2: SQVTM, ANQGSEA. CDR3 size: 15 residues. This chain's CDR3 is CSASALAGDDNEQFF.

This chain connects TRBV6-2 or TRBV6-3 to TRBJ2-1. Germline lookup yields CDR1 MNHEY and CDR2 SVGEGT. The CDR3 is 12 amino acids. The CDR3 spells CASTYGLDEQFF.

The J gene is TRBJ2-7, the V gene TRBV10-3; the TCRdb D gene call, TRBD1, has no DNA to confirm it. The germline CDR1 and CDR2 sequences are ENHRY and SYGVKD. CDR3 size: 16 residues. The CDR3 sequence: CAISESRAGGNHEQYF.

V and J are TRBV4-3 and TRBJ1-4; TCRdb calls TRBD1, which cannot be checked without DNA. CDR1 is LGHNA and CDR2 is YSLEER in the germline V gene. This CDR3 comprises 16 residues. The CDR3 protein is CASSQEGTGTSEKLFF.

CDR3 region: CASSLSPPDYLYEQYF. The chain recombines TRBV27 with TRBJ2-7; TCRdb's D gene call, TRBD2, goes unchecked for lack of DNA. The CDR3 covers 16 residues. Per the germline V gene, CDR1 is MNHEY and CDR2 is SMNVEV (reference sequence).

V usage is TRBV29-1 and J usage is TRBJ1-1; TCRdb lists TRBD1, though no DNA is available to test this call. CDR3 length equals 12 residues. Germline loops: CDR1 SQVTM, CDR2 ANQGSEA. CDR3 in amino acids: CSVAPGSTEAFF.

The CDR3 sequence: CSVRYGEYSSYEQYF. The rearrangement joins TRBV29-1 to TRBJ2-7. Germline values: CDR1 SQVTM, CDR2 ANQGSEA. The CDR3 spans 15 residues.

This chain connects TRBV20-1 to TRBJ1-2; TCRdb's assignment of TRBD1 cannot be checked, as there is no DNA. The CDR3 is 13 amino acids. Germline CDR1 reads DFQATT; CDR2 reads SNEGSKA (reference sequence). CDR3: CSHRGSHVDGYTF.

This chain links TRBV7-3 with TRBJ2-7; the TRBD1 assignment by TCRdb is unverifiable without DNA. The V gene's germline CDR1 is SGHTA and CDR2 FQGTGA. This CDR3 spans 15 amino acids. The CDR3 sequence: CASSLDEGAAYEQYF.

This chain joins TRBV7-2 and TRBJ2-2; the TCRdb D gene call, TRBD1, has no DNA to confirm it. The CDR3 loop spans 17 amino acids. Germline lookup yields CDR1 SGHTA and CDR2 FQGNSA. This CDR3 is CASSLRRTTGNTGELFF.

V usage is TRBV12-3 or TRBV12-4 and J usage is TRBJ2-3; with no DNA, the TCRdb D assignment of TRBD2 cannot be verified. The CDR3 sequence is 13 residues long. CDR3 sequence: CASNSGVADTQYF.

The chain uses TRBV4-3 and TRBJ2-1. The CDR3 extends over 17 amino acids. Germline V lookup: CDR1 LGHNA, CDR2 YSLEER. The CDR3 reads CASSQVLGSGPYNEQFF.

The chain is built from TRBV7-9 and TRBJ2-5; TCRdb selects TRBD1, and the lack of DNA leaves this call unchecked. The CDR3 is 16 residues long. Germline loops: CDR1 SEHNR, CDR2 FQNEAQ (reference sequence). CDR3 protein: CASSLGPDRPQETQYF.

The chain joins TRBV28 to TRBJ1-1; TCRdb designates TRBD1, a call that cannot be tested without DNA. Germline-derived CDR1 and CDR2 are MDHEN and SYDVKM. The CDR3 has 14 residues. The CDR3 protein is CASSIQGFVTEAFF.

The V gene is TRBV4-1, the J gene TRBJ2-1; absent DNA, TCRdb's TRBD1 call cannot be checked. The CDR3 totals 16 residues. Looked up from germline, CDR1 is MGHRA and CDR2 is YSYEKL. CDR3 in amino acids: CASSQVIRGWYNEQFF.

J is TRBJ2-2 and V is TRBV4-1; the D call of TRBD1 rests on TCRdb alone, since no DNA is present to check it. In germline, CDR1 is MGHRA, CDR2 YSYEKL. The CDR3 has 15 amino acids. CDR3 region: CASSSRGGGAGELFF.

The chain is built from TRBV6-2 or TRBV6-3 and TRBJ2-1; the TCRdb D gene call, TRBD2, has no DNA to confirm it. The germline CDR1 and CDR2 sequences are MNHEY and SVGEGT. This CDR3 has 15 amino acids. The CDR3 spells CASSQGAGVLDEQFF.

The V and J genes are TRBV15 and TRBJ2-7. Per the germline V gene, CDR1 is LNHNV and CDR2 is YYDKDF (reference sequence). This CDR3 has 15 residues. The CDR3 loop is CATSRDKAGPYEQYF.